One and the same sample provided the 26 T cell receptor beta chains below, sequenced in a study of blood T cell repertoires in COVID-19. Only in-frame clones appear in the TCRdb table, and some are missing; sequencing was by immunoSEQ multiplex PCR. Of roughly 64,000 clones detected, around 83% appear once; the ten largest clones hold 4.5% to 7%. Sequenced material: peripheral blood. The receptors were gathered from a woman aged 55-75 years with acute or convalescent COVID-19.

The V and J genes are TRBV9 and TRBJ1-5, with D possibly matching TRBD1 (5 bases). The CDR3 contains 14 residues. V lost 4 bases and J 7 bases, leaving 15 bases between the germline ends. The V gene's germline CDR1 is SGDLS and CDR2 YYNGEE. CDR3 sequence: CASSSDGGSQPQHF. The CDR3 DNA reads as TGTGCCAGCAGCTCAGACGGGGGGAGCCAGCCCCAGCATTTT.

The chain joins TRBV5-6 to TRBJ1-1; D is uncertain. The CDR3 has 12 residues. The V end was cut by 5 bases, the J end by 5 bases, with 10 bases between. CDR1 is SGHDT and CDR2 is YYEEEE in the germline V gene. The CDR3 region is CASSLQRTEAFF. DNA for the CDR3: TGTGCCAGCAGTCTGCAGAGGACTGAAGCTTTCTTT.

A few counts support this clone. This sequence joins TRBV12-3 or TRBV12-4 and TRBJ1-2; D gene ambiguous. Trimming removed 3 bases at V and 7 bases at J, with 6 bases between. There are 11 residues in the CDR3. The CDR3: CASSLGSGYTF. The CDR3 bases are TGTGCCAGCAGTTTGGGGAGTGGCTACACCTTC.

The chain employs TRBV13 and TRBJ1-1; 8 bases fit TRBD1. Trimming at V came to 5 bases and at J to 4 bases, leaving 6 bases not matched to a gene. This CDR3 contains 14 residues. Germline V gene data show CDR1 as PRHDT and CDR2 as FYEKMQ (reference sequence). For the CDR3, the DNA is TGTGCCAGCAGCCCAGGGGGCGCGGGCACTGAAGCTTTCTTT. Translating it yields CASSPGGAGTEAFF.

This chain links TRBV6-5 with TRBJ1-6, with TRBD1 identical over 7 bases. CDR1 MNHEY and CDR2 SVGAGI come from the germline V gene. This CDR3 contains 14 residues. V dropped 6 bases and J dropped 6; count of bases not matched to a gene: 5. DNA for the CDR3: TGTGCCAGCAGCCTTAACAGGGGTAATTCACCCCTCCACTTT. This translates into CASSLNRGNSPLHF.

The chain joins TRBV19 to TRBJ1-1; D ambiguous. CDR3 length equals 12 residues. The V gene's germline CDR1 is LNHDA and CDR2 SQIVND (reference sequence). Trimming pared 5 bases from V and 0 bases from J, leaving 4 bases between. CDR3 sequence (DNA): TGTGCCAGTAGTCCATTGAACACTGAAGCTTTCTTT. It is translated as CASSPLNTEAFF.

V and J are TRBV6-5 and TRBJ1-4; 7 bases are shared with TRBD1. This CDR3 region has 14 residues. From germline, CDR1 is MNHEY and CDR2 SVGAGI. The J segment lost 4 bases and the V segment lost 8 bases, leaving 7 bases of the junction unmatched. Here the CDR3 reads CASARDSYNEKLFF. The CDR3 DNA is TGTGCCAGCGCTCGGGACAGCTATAATGAAAAACTGTTTTTT.

The rearrangement uses TRBV3-1 (or the pseudogene TRBV3-2) and TRBJ1-2; D uncertain. CDR3 length equals 15 residues. Trimming removed 4 bases at V and 4 bases at J, with 16 bases between. CDR1 LGHDT and CDR2 YNNKEL come from the germline V gene (reference sequence). In DNA, the CDR3 is TGTGCCAGCAGCCTAGGAGGGATAGGAGGCTATGGCTACACCTTC. Its translation: CASSLGGIGGYGYTF.

The rearrangement uses TRBV7-2 and TRBJ2-6, with 10 bases lining up with TRBD1. The germline gives CDR1 SGHTA, CDR2 FQGNSA. V lost 5 bases and J lost 1; bases outside the gene matches: 8. This CDR3 region has 18 residues. This chain's CDR3 is CASSRGQGVLSGANVLTF. DNA of the CDR3: TGTGCCAGCAGCCGCGGACAGGGGGTTCTATCTGGGGCCAACGTCCTGACTTTC.

Only one count was recorded for this clone. The chain links TRBV7-2 to TRBJ1-4; 8 nucleotides line up with TRBD1. V was pared by 1 base and J by 5 bases, with 3 bases of the junction left unmatched. This CDR3 comprises 15 residues. Per the germline V gene, CDR1 is SGHTA and CDR2 is FQGNSA. This chain's CDR3 is CASSLDRGKNEKLFF. CDR3 nucleotides: TGTGCCAGCAGCTTAGACAGGGGGAAAAATGAAAAACTGTTTTTT.

V gene TRBV6-1 combines with J gene TRBJ2-3, with 12 bases lining up with TRBD2. Unmatched junction bases numbered 7, after V lost 4 bases and J lost 2 bases. The CDR3 runs to 17 residues. Germline V gene sequence: CDR1 MNHNS, CDR2 SASEGT. CDR3 amino acids: CASSAGLAGTNTDTQYF. The CDR3 DNA reads TGTGCCAGCAGTGCGGGACTAGCGGGTACCAACACAGATACGCAGTATTTT.

V gene TRBV18 combines with J gene TRBJ2-2, with unresolved D. The CDR3 is 16 amino acids. The V and J ends lost 0 bases and 0 bases respectively, with 8 bases between them. The germline CDR1 and CDR2 sequences are KGHSH and LQKENI. CDR3 coding DNA: TGTGCCAGCTCACCACCGAGTAGAGCGAACACCGGGGAGCTGTTTTTT. This encodes CASSPPSRANTGELFF.

This chain joins TRBV2 and TRBJ2-4; 8 positions agree with TRBD1. CDR3 length: 14 amino acids. Germline loops: CDR1 SNHLY, CDR2 FYNNEI. The junction had 10 bases not matched to a gene; V was cut back by 10 bases and J by 5 bases. The CDR3, as DNA: TGTGCCACCACCCCCCAGGGGGCCGAAAACATTCAGTACTTC. This codes for CATTPQGAENIQYF.

V gene TRBV19 combines with J gene TRBJ2-4; weak D call: TRBD2 (5 bases). Germline CDR1 is LNHDA and CDR2 is SQIVND (reference sequence). The CDR3 covers 12 residues. V lost 6 bases and J lost 8, with 11 bases in between. The CDR3 here is CASSPGLHIQYF. The CDR3 DNA is TGTGCCAGTAGCCCGGGATTGCACATTCAGTACTTC.

This chain joins TRBV4-1 and TRBJ1-2; D possibly corresponds to TRBD1 (6 bases). This CDR3 contains 16 residues. V lost 0 bases, J lost 5 bases, and 16 bases lay in between. The germline CDR1 and CDR2 sequences are MGHRA and YSYEKL. In DNA form, the CDR3 reads TGCGCCAGCAGCCAAGATCCAATTGGGGGCGGGTATGGCTACACCTTC. Translating gives CASSQDPIGGGYGYTF.

The rearrangement links TRBV9 to TRBJ1-2; D might be TRBD1 (5 bases). CDR1 SGDLS and CDR2 YYNGEE come from the germline V gene. V was cut by 2 bases and J by 6 bases, with 11 bases left in between. The CDR3 totals 13 residues. Here the CDR3 DNA reads TGTGCCAGCAGCGTCCAGGGAAGGGATGGCTACACCTTC. Protein product: CASSVQGRDGYTF.

The chain links TRBV20-1 to TRBJ2-1, with D hard to call. Trimming took 6 bases from V and 10 from J, leaving 13 bases between them. Germline values: CDR1 DFQATT, CDR2 SNEGSKA (reference sequence). The CDR3 has 11 residues. The CDR3 DNA reads as TGCAGTGCCCCCCTTGTCGGGGAGCAGTTCTTC. Its translation is CSAPLVGEQFF.

The rearrangement links TRBV5-1 to TRBJ1-1; 8 positions agree with TRBD1. Per germline, CDR1 SGHRS and CDR2 YFSETQ. The CDR3 totals 15 residues. V lost 0 bases to trimming and J lost 2 bases; unmatched junction nucleotides: 3. The CDR3 loop reads CASSLVSGGNTEAFF. DNA for the CDR3: TGCGCCAGCAGCTTGGTTTCAGGGGGCAACACTGAAGCTTTCTTT.

The V call is TRBV6-6, the J call TRBJ2-3; 12 nucleotides agree with TRBD2. J lost 0 bases, V lost 5 bases, and 6 bases had no gene match. CDR1 and CDR2 from the germline V gene are MNHNY and SVGAGI (reference sequence). This CDR3 has 17 residues. CDR3 in DNA: TGTGCCAGCAGTCATACTAGCGGGGGGCCTAGCACAGATACGCAGTATTTT. It encodes CASSHTSGGPSTDTQYF.

The rearrangement uses TRBV18 and TRBJ1-1; tentatively, D is TRBD1 (5 bases). This CDR3 comprises 14 residues. V lost 2 bases to trimming and J lost 4 bases, with 11 bases between them. Germline CDR1 is KGHSH and CDR2 is LQKENI. The CDR3 DNA sequence: TGTGCCAGCTCACCAGTCAGGGAGGGCACTGAAGCTTTCTTT. Translating it yields CASSPVREGTEAFF.

The chain couples TRBV29-1 to TRBJ2-3, with a tentative D call TRBD1 (6 bases). Looked up from germline, CDR1 is SQVTM and CDR2 is ANQGSEA. The CDR3 loop spans 12 amino acids. With 3 bases removed from V and 3 bases from J, the gap between germline ends came to 7 bases. The CDR3 reads CSVEQGTDTQYF. As DNA, the CDR3 is TGCAGCGTTGAGCAGGGGACAGATACGCAGTATTTT.

This chain uses TRBV23-1 with TRBJ1-2; possibly TRBD1 for D (5 bases). TRBV23-1 is reported as an ORF; its role is uncertain. With 6 bases removed from V and 7 bases from J, the gap between germline ends came to 18 bases. The CDR3 loop spans 14 amino acids. The CDR3 region is CASSPTLPGGGYTF. The CDR3 bases are TGCGCCAGCAGCCCCACTCTACCCGGGGGTGGCTACACCTTC.

The chain employs TRBV7-2 and TRBJ1-1; D possibly corresponds to TRBD1 (5 bases). The CDR3 runs to 15 residues. Trimming removed 4 bases at V and 1 base at J, with 13 bases between. Looked up from germline, CDR1 is SGHTA and CDR2 is FQGNSA. CDR3 protein: CASSSLWGGNTEAFF. In DNA, the CDR3 is TGTGCCAGCAGCTCCCTATGGGGGGGGAACACTGAAGCTTTCTTT.

The gene calls are TRBV5-1 and TRBJ1-2, with D tentatively TRBD1 (6 bases). CDR3 length: 16 amino acids. V was cut by 0 bases and J by 3 bases, with 15 bases left in between. The germline gives CDR1 SGHRS, CDR2 YFSETQ. This CDR3 is CASSLDAGGVDYGYTF. CDR3 nucleotide sequence: TGCGCCAGCAGCTTGGATGCGGGGGGCGTAGACTATGGCTACACCTTC.

This chain uses TRBV7-6 with TRBJ2-1, with D possibly TRBD1 on 5 matching bases. This CDR3 has 14 amino acids. From germline, CDR1 is SGHVS and CDR2 FNYEAQ. V was clipped by 5 bases and J by 10 bases, with 18 bases between them. CDR3 DNA sequence: TGTGCCAGCAGCGGGGCTGCTGGGGCGTGGGAGCAGTTCTTC. This codes for CASSGAAGAWEQFF.

This chain connects TRBV5-1 to TRBJ2-7; D may be TRBD1 (6 bases). The CDR3 totals 15 residues. The germline gives CDR1 SGHRS, CDR2 YFSETQ. Trimming cost V 0 bases and J 3 bases, with 13 bases left between them. CDR3 loop: CASSLVGADIYEQYF. The CDR3 coding sequence is TGCGCCAGCAGCTTGGTGGGGGCCGACATCTACGAGCAGTACTTC.